These 18 T cell receptor beta chains were sequenced from one sample in a study of blood T cell repertoires in COVID-19. The method was immunoSEQ multiplex PCR; TCRdb's version includes in-frame clones alone and lacks a portion of them. This sample has 100,000 to 150,000 clones; about four fifths occur once, and the top ten carry 17%. The material sequenced was peripheral blood. These receptors originate from a young man with COVID-19, enrolled during active disease.

V is TRBV7-9 and J is TRBJ2-6, with 10 bases aligning to TRBD1. The germline V gene encodes CDR1 SEHNR and CDR2 FQNEAQ (reference sequence). CDR3 size: 19 residues. The junction had 12 bases not matched to a gene; V was cut back by 4 bases and J by 3 bases. The CDR3: CASSSNRPGTGVGANVLTF. CDR3 nucleotides: TGTGCCAGCAGCTCTAACCGTCCCGGGACAGGGGTTGGGGCCAACGTCCTGACTTTC.

The chain carries TRBV7-6 and TRBJ1-1; the D gene is possibly TRBD1 (5 bases). Trimming took off 5 bases at V and 1 base at J, with 20 bases between the two ends. The CDR3 extends over 17 amino acids. Germline CDR1 SGHVS, CDR2 FNYEAQ. CDR3 coding DNA: TGTGCCAGCAGCCCCGGGCGCGCCAGACAGAGGAACACTGAAGCTTTCTTT. The encoded protein is CASSPGRARQRNTEAFF.

The V and J genes are TRBV4-1 and TRBJ2-7; 11 bases fit TRBD2. Germline V gene data show CDR1 as MGHRA and CDR2 as YSYEKL. The CDR3 runs to 15 residues. The V and J ends lost 4 bases and 4 bases, in that order; junction bases with no gene match: 6. The CDR3 bases are TGCGCCAGCAGCCTAACTAGCGGGAGCATTTACGAGCAGTACTTC. Translated: CASSLTSGSIYEQYF.

V is TRBV10-3 and J is TRBJ2-5, with a possible D match to TRBD1 (5 bases). Germline CDR1 ENHRY, CDR2 SYGVKD. V lost 3 bases and J 3 bases, leaving 11 bases between the germline ends. The CDR3 extends over 14 amino acids. CDR3 loop: CAISDREMKETQYF. Here the CDR3 DNA reads TGTGCCATCAGTGACAGGGAAATGAAAGAGACCCAGTACTTC.

The chain recombines TRBV2 with TRBJ2-5; 7 bases fit TRBD2. V shed 0 bases, J shed 1 base, and the junction held 5 bases outside the gene matches. CDR1 is SNHLY and CDR2 is FYNNEI in the germline V gene. This CDR3 has 16 amino acids. CDR3 DNA sequence: TGTGCCAGCAGTGAAGCGCTGGGGGGGGGCCAAGAGACCCAGTACTTC. Its translation: CASSEALGGGQETQYF.

The rearrangement uses TRBV4-1 and TRBJ1-1, with D uncertain. The CDR3 loop spans 18 amino acids. Germline V gene sequence: CDR1 MGHRA, CDR2 YSYEKL. V lost 5 bases and J lost 4, with 26 bases in between. Here the CDR3 reads CASSFFIPYLRVPTEAFF. In nucleotides, the CDR3 is TGCGCCAGCAGCTTTTTTATTCCGTATCTCCGCGTCCCCACTGAAGCTTTCTTT.

This rearrangement joins TRBV10-3 to TRBJ2-7; 8 nucleotides line up with TRBD1. The CDR3 sequence is 14 residues long. With V trimmed by 5 bases and J by 3 bases, 6 bases remained unmatched. Germline CDR1 is ENHRY and CDR2 is SYGVKD. The CDR3 loop is CAISPGQDNYEQYF. CDR3 bases: TGTGCCATCAGTCCGGGACAGGACAACTACGAGCAGTACTTC.

The chain combines TRBV19 with TRBJ1-5; the D gene is possibly TRBD1 (5 bases). The length of the CDR3 is 14 residues. V was trimmed by 6 bases and J by 3 bases, leaving 12 bases between them. CDR1 and CDR2 (germline): LNHDA, SQIVND (reference sequence). CDR3 amino acids: CASSPTGFNQPQHF. The DNA for the CDR3 is TGTGCCAGTAGCCCCACAGGCTTCAATCAGCCCCAGCATTTT.

The chain uses TRBV10-3 and TRBJ2-5; perhaps TRBD2 as D (7 bases). The germline V gene encodes CDR1 ENHRY and CDR2 SYGVKD. V lost 6 bases, J lost 0 bases, and 14 bases lay in between. The CDR3 covers 15 residues. The CDR3 sequence is CAIRPGGPNQETQYF. The CDR3 nucleotides read TGTGCCATCAGGCCGGGGGGCCCTAACCAAGAGACCCAGTACTTC.

The rearrangement uses TRBV5-4 and TRBJ1-1; 7 bases are shared with TRBD1. Per the germline V gene, CDR1 is SGHNT and CDR2 is YYREEE (reference sequence). The CDR3 is 15 residues long. V dropped 4 bases and J dropped 1; count of bases not matched to a gene: 7. CDR3 DNA sequence: TGTGCCAGCAGCCCACCGACAGGGAAGAACACTGAAGCTTTCTTT. Translated: CASSPPTGKNTEAFF.

The chain uses TRBV11-3 and TRBJ2-5; 7 nucleotides align to TRBD1. The CDR3 contains 15 residues. Trimming cost V 0 bases and J 3 bases; bases outside gene matches: 4. The germline V gene has CDR1 SGHNT and CDR2 YENEEA. CDR3 protein: CASSLDTTGEETQYF. CDR3 bases: TGTGCCAGCAGCTTAGATACTACAGGGGAAGAGACCCAGTACTTC. The entire variable domain, with the rest obtained from reference TRBV11-3 and TRBJ2-5, is as follows: EAGVVQSPRYKIIEKKQPVAFWCNPISGHNTLYWYLQNLGQGPELLIRYENEEAVDDSQLPKDRFSAERLKGVDSTLKIQPAELGDSAVYLCASSLDTTGEETQYFGPGTRLLVL.

The V and J genes are TRBV24-1 and TRBJ2-5; TRBD2 aligns across 13 bases. Germline V gene lookup returns CDR1 KGHDR and CDR2 SFDVKD. Trimming removed 3 bases from V and 1 base from J; junction bases left unmatched: 10. The CDR3 is 19 residues long. The CDR3 here is CATSDIKGLAGVGQETQYF. The CDR3 DNA sequence: TGTGCCACCAGTGATATTAAAGGACTAGCGGGAGTGGGCCAAGAGACCCAGTACTTC.

The chain employs TRBV28 and TRBJ1-2; 9 nucleotides align to TRBD1. The germline CDR1 and CDR2 sequences are MDHEN and SYDVKM. V lost 5 bases, J lost 7 bases, and 11 bases stayed unmatched. The CDR3 runs to 15 residues. The CDR3 loop is CASSRPRTGVGGYTF. CDR3 in DNA: TGTGCCAGCAGTCGTCCCCGGACAGGGGTCGGTGGCTACACCTTC.

This clone is a singleton in its sample. The chain recombines TRBV3-1 (or the pseudogene TRBV3-2) with TRBJ2-7; TRBD1 might be the D (7 bases). Germline V CDR1 and CDR2: LGHDT, YNNKEL (reference sequence). The V gene lost 1 base and the J gene lost 7 bases, with 23 bases spanning the gap. CDR3 length: 17 residues. The CDR3 sequence is CASSQGGQPGLSEEQYF. As DNA, the CDR3 is TGTGCCAGCAGCCAAGGGGGACAGCCGGGACTCAGCGAAGAGCAGTACTTC.

The chain combines TRBV27 with TRBJ2-5, with a tentative D call TRBD2 (5 bases). V was clipped by 5 bases and J by 7 bases, with 5 bases between them. There are 10 residues in the CDR3. Germline V lookup: CDR1 MNHEY, CDR2 SMNVEV (reference sequence). CDR3 sequence: CASSRGTQYF. The CDR3 DNA reads as TGTGCCAGCAGTCGGGGGACCCAGTACTTC.

This clone was observed a handful of times. The chain uses TRBV9 and TRBJ2-7; D is perhaps TRBD2 (6 bases). V was trimmed by 0 bases and J by 8 bases, leaving 12 bases between them. Germline-derived CDR1 and CDR2 are SGDLS and YYNGEE. There are 13 residues in the CDR3. CDR3 sequence reads: CASSVVREMQQYF. As DNA, the CDR3 is TGTGCCAGCAGCGTAGTACGGGAGATGCAGCAGTACTTC.

This clone has just one count. This chain joins TRBV6-1 and TRBJ1-5, with TRBD1 matching over 9 bases. Germline V CDR1 and CDR2: MNHNS, SASEGT. Losses at the gene ends were 4 bases for V and 7 bases for J; bases not matched to a gene: 11. The CDR3 covers 16 residues. CDR3 residues: CASSGSGTGLGQPQHF. DNA of the CDR3: TGTGCCAGCAGTGGATCCGGGACAGGGTTGGGGCAGCCCCAGCATTTT.

For the CDR3, the DNA is TGTGCCACCGGGGTGGGCGAGACCCAGTACTTC. Protein product: CATGVGETQYF. The V and J genes are TRBV5-4 and TRBJ2-5, with D perhaps TRBD2 (5 bases). The CDR3 contains 11 residues. V was trimmed by 9 bases and J by 5 bases, leaving 11 bases between them. Germline CDR1 SGHNT, CDR2 YYREEE (reference sequence).